This T cell receptor beta chain was identified in a study of cytomegalovirus exposure and HLA in healthy donors (dated by TCRdb to about 2017). Context from the whole study: According to an earlier analysis of 587 of the donors, roughly 180 million T cells yielded 117 million unique TCR beta sequences and more than 250 Gb of sequence data. Along with the roughly 670-subject first cohort, a separate validation cohort of about 110 different subjects was used. Every repertoire in the discovery cohort had been generated on one and the same sequencing platform. To predict cytomegalovirus infection status, the study combined high-throughput TCR immunosequencing, statistical association of individual TCRs with disease status, and machine learning. Genome-wide SNP genotypes for about 65% of the roughly 670 donors were used in a later genetic analysis, which treated that subset as a discovery cohort. HLA typing included class I and class II loci at four-digit resolution. Five DR-DQ haplotypes were treated as single units for association and clustering because of strong linkage in the cohort. The study aimed to test whether cataloging public T cell receptors could reveal signatures of past pathogen exposure. Donor age, sex, ethnicity and CMV serostatus were compiled together with the repertoire data. An early release that covered fewer than 800 HLA-typed donors contained approximately 320 gigabases of sequencing data and approximately 85 million unique TCR sequences. The genetic ancestry cluster associated with self-reported Caucasian donors included 81% of the roughly 400 genotyped donors. A later analysis re-analyzed previously published TCR beta repertoires from 500 to 700 donors and added high-resolution HLA genotyping to study TCR occurrence patterns. On average, approximately 250,000 unique TCR beta nucleotide sequences were sequenced per donor among 350 to 400 genotyped donors of the cohort, with roughly a sixth of those sequences being non-productive. The study profiled the T cell repertoires of hundreds of subjects by immunosequencing and related them to cytomegalovirus serostatus. Typing coverage varied by locus: roughly 629-640 donors for A, B, C, DRB1 and DQB1; more than 500 for DQA1; nearly 610 for DPA1; roughly 450 for DPB1. An earlier analysis of about 600 of the donors used high-throughput TCR beta sequencing to judge whether each TCR beta V gene segment behaved as functional or pseudogenic. In the later analysis, no new phenotypic data were used to find candidate immune exposures; instead, reliance was placed on TCR beta sequences and their occurrence across donors.

In total, more than 500 healthy bone marrow donors made up the cohort. At the time of sampling, every cohort member was nominally healthy, though immune exposures that went unrecorded were likely present. The donor tested CMV seronegative, placing the donor among the roughly 340 seronegative members of the cohort. Each donor provided a peripheral blood sample, and peripheral blood mononuclear cells were used for TCR beta sequencing. Genomic DNA was extracted from the blood cell samples with the Qiagen DNeasy Blood Extraction Kit. Notes on this clone: Which antigen it targets is not known. No quality values exist for individual bases; no much larger clone is one base distant.

The library was built by means of the immunoSEQ multiplex PCR assay. The multiplex PCR relied on a mix of 60 forward primers for TCR Vbeta segments and 13 reverse primers for TCR Jbeta segments. A multiplex PCR assay on genomic DNA amplified the CDR3 region of rearranged TCR beta genes. On the Illumina HiSeq System, the amplified TCR beta libraries were sequenced as 87-base-pair reads. The original methods were these. In a later analysis, approximately 74 million unique TCR beta chains were counted across the 500 to 700 repertoires, and about 9.9 million of these chains were shared by at least two donors. Raw reads were error-corrected and collapsed into unique sequences with a nearest-neighbor algorithm that merged closely related sequences to remove PCR and sequencing errors. Alignment of CDR3 sequences to IMGT reference sequences was used to assign V, D and J gene segments. Each retained sequence needed at least a six-nucleotide match to both a V gene segment and a J gene segment. A rearrangement was called productive if the CDR3 had no stop codons and remained in frame with V and J, and every other rearrangement was called non-productive. Following IMGT convention, CDR3 was defined as the stretch from the second conserved V-encoded cysteine to the conserved J-encoded phenylalanine. The earlier analysis of 500 to 650 of the donors excluded any sequence lacking an unambiguous match to a single V gene segment. An earlier analysis of roughly 590 of the donors called V segments functional above 56.7% productive rearrangements and segregating when the between-donor standard deviation exceeded 5%. A statistical classification framework was developed to diagnose cytomegalovirus status using the catalog of TCR beta chain sequences. V and J gene assignment, in a later analysis, came from comparing TCR nucleotide sequences with IMGT/GENE-DB human TR gene sequences. A later analysis assigned CDR3 sequences and most-parsimonious VDJ recombination scenarios with the TCRdist pipeline. In a later analysis, every TCR beta chain was defined by the combination of its CDR3 amino acid sequence and its V-gene family, and reads without a unique V-gene family were dropped. A later analysis removed several hundred highly shared, low-generation-probability nucleotide sequences to deal with suspected cross-contamination and a sequencing artifact. A later analysis calculated a clonal expansion index for each public chain from normalized within-repertoire ranks of inferred template counts. A later analysis computed generation probabilities with a VDJ recombination model fitted to out-of-frame rearrangements, and checked the results against IGoR. In a later analysis, hypergeometric tests were used to score TCR-TCR, TCR-HLA and TCR-CMV co-occurrence, with a repertoire-size bias correction applied to TCR pairs. To estimate false discovery rates, a later analysis permuted the HLA or CMV assignments 20 times. In a later analysis, co-occurring TCRs were grouped using DBSCAN, with TCRdist sequence similarity added in when clustering inside HLA-allele-positive subsets. For co-occurrence clustering, repertoires with fewer than 30,000 or more than 120,000 public chains were excluded, along with several repertoires with anomalous nucleotide sharing. The table was pulled from immuneACCESS by TCRdb, which kept in-frame rearrangements only. Such tables lose some clones; where checked, under half of the loss comes from unresolved V genes, and the rest has no known cause. Clone size and the V and J calls come from that table; the DNA yielded D and trimming. This sample lists 150,000 to 200,000 clones; 85% were detected once. The ten largest clones take up about 2.5% of the sample.

Results the study describes overall, beyond this receptor: This cohort had only TCR beta chains sequenced, and the lack of alpha or paired-chain data limited which features could be detected. In a later analysis, several top co-occurrence clusters were reported to appear linked to parvovirus B19, influenza, CMV and Epstein-Barr virus. Immune exposure information for the cohort was limited to CMV serostatus. A few of the identified cytomegalovirus-associated TCR beta chains were confirmed in vitro to be specific for cytomegalovirus antigens. Specific HLA alleles were associated with 18,000 or so TCR beta sequences at a false discovery rate of 0.05 in a later analysis. Presence/absence analyses assumed roughly uniform sequencing depth across donors, an assumption that may not hold. In an earlier analysis of approximately 590 of the donors, most TCR beta V segments appeared in productive rearrangements about 90% or about 30% of the time, broadly matching IMGT annotations. A group of highly shared sequence variants was considered likely to be a technical artifact of the sequencing pipeline. In a later genetic analysis, a missense DCLRE1C variant was associated with V-gene and J-gene trimming of TCR beta chains, and the association was replicated in an independent cohort. A further reported finding was that TCR beta sequences accurately predicted the HLA-A and HLA-B alleles for most subjects in the first cohort. When HLA alleles, especially DR and DQ, strongly co-occurred, TCR associations were difficult to assign to individual alleles. Because counts were too low, about 15 rarely observed V segments, including chromosome 9 orphons, were left out of the earlier analysis of about 620 of the donors. Across donors, most TCR sequences were observed very rarely, whereas some public TCRs were present in many individuals. A later analysis found that most CMV-associated TCR beta chains appeared HLA-restricted, with HLA associations seemingly driven largely by CMV exposure. In a later analysis, TCR association rates were found to vary across HLA loci, with the most associated TCRs seen for DRB1 alleles and the fewest for HLA-C alleles. The authors suggested that the approach could potentially be extended to other disease states and immunological phenotypes. Correlated functional status among segregating V segments might be attributable to linkage disequilibrium, but an unknown experimental factor could not be ruled out. Because HLA typing was missing for some donors at each locus, association tests included only the typed subset. A later genetic analysis reported fewer N-insertions in productive TCRs among donors in an Asian-associated ancestry cluster than the roughly 700-donor mean. The study listed 150 to 200 TCR beta chains as associated with cytomegalovirus. The classifier was reported to diagnose cytomegalovirus status with high specificity and sensitivity in both the original cohort and the validation cohort. In a later analysis, HLA-associated TCR beta chains were found to be more clonally expanded and to have lower generation probabilities than equally common non-associated chains.

The sequencing input was PBMCs. The source is a woman in her forties or fifties in good health and CMV-seronegative.

The CDR3 reads CASSLGQGAAGELFF. The nucleotides read TGTGCCAGCAGCTTAGGTCAGGGGGCGGCCGGGGAGCTGTTTTTT. Rearrangement joined TRBV11-2 to TRBJ2-2, and 8 junctional nucleotides match TRBD1. Inclusive of the bounding cysteine and phenylalanine, the CDR3 is 15 residues long. Of the read, only the CDR3 DNA is kept; its 45 bases are in frame from base 1. The germline V gene specifies SGHAT as CDR1 and FQNNGV as CDR2. The junction shows trimming of 1 base on V and 6 bases on J, and the gene matches do not reach 4 bases of it.